The 9 T cell receptor beta chains given below trace back to one sample, sequenced in a study of T cell responses to AZD1222 COVID-19 vaccine. Method: immunoSEQ multiplex PCR; TCRdb's copy keeps in-frame clones and lacks some. The data contain more than 100,000 clones, around 86% of them singletons. Specimen: peripheral blood, collected on day 0 of AZD1222 vaccination. The origin of the receptors is an adult in good health.

The rearrangement links TRBV6-6 to TRBJ2-7; TRBD2 agrees at 8 bases. The CDR3 totals 12 residues. After removal of 6 bases from V and 7 bases from J, the junction contained 5 bases not matched to a gene. The germline CDR1 and CDR2 sequences are MNHNY and SVGAGI (reference sequence). The CDR3 nucleotides read TGTGCCAGCAGGGACCGGGGGGGGGAGCAGTACTTC. This gives the protein CASRDRGGEQYF.

The V and J genes are TRBV15 and TRBJ2-7, with D perhaps TRBD2 (7 bases). Per the germline V gene, CDR1 is LNHNV and CDR2 is YYDKDF (reference sequence). This CDR3 contains 18 residues. V lost 2 bases to trimming and J lost 6 bases, with 26 bases between them. The CDR3 spells CATSRRPLFGGPPGEQYF. CDR3 bases: TGTGCCACCAGCAGACGACCCCTCTTCGGGGGGCCCCCGGGCGAGCAGTACTTC.

The chain links TRBV6-2 or TRBV6-3 to TRBJ1-2; D is uncertain. Germline loops: CDR1 MNHEY, CDR2 SVGEGT. V dropped 0 bases and J dropped 3 bases, with 8 bases sitting between them. The CDR3 loop spans 14 amino acids. CDR3 loop: CASSYSNSYYGYTF. In DNA form, the CDR3 reads TGTGCCAGCAGTTACTCGAACAGCTACTATGGCTACACCTTC.

In nucleotides, the CDR3 is TGCGCCAGCAGCCGCGACAGCTTCTCCTACGAGCAGTACTTC. It is translated as CASSRDSFSYEQYF. The chain has TRBV5-1 and TRBJ2-7; tentative D call: TRBD1 (5 bases). The CDR3 length is 14 residues. Germline V gene sequence: CDR1 SGHRS, CDR2 YFSETQ. Deletions cut 4 bases from V and 0 bases from J, with 11 bases between.

The chain is built from TRBV28 and TRBJ1-6; D is possibly TRBD1 (6 bases). The CDR3 runs to 15 residues. V was cut by 4 bases and J by 8 bases, with 15 bases left in between. Germline V CDR1 and CDR2: MDHEN, SYDVKM. The CDR3 nucleotides are TGTGCCAGCAGTTCTGTCGCCAGGGGCGATTCACCCCTCCACTTT. Amino acid sequence: CASSSVARGDSPLHF.

For the CDR3, the DNA is TGTGCCAGCGCCGGGACGGGACGGGGTGAGCAGTTCTTC. Translation: CASAGTGRGEQFF. The gene calls are TRBV11-1 and TRBJ2-1; tentatively, D is TRBD1 or TRBD2 (5 bases each). The CDR3 loop spans 13 amino acids. The V end lost 8 bases, the J end lost 9 bases, and 17 bases lay between the germline ends. From germline, CDR1 is SGHAT and CDR2 FQDESV (reference sequence). Supplemented by reference TRBV11-1 and TRBJ2-1, the full variable domain reads EAEVAQSPRYKITEKSQAVAFWCDPISGHATLYWYRQILGQGPELLVQFQDESVVDDSQLPKDRFSAERLKGVDSTLKIQPAELGDSAMYLCASAGTGRGEQFFGPGTRLTVL.

The chain is built from TRBV7-9 and TRBJ1-1; D ambiguous. The V and J ends lost 0 bases and 1 base respectively, with 12 bases between them. Germline V gives CDR1 SEHNR, CDR2 FQNEAQ (reference sequence). The CDR3 covers 16 residues. The DNA of the CDR3 is TGTGCCAGCAGCTTAGCAGGGATAGGAAAGAACACTGAAGCTTTCTTT. The encoded protein is CASSLAGIGKNTEAFF.

This clone has a single count. The chain has TRBV27 and TRBJ1-6; D remains unclear. This CDR3 is built from 15 residues. Germline V gene data show CDR1 as MNHEY and CDR2 as SMNVEV (reference sequence). V was pared by 5 bases and J by 8 bases, with 16 bases between. CDR3 coding DNA: TGTGCCAGCAGTCCGAGGTCCTATAATGATTCACCCCTCCACTTT. Protein sequence: CASSPRSYNDSPLHF.

This chain joins TRBV28 and TRBJ2-7; TRBD2 is a possible D gene (5 bases). The CDR3 spans 14 residues. Per the germline V gene, CDR1 is MDHEN and CDR2 is SYDVKM. The V end lost 5 bases, the J end lost 4 bases, and 15 bases lay between the germline ends. The CDR3 is CASSASGILYEQYF. CDR3 coding DNA: TGTGCCAGCAGTGCCTCCGGGATCCTGTACGAGCAGTACTTC.